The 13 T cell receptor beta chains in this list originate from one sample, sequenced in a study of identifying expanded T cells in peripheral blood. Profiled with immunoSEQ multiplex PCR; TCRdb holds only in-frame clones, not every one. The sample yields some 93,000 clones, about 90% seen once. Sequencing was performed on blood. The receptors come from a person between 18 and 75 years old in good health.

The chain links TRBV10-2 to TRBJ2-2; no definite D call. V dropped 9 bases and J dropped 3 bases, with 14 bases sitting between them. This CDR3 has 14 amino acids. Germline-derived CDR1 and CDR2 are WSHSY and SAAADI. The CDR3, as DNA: TGCGCCAGTTTCCAAGGGTGGGACACCGGGGAGCTGTTTTTT. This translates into CASFQGWDTGELFF.

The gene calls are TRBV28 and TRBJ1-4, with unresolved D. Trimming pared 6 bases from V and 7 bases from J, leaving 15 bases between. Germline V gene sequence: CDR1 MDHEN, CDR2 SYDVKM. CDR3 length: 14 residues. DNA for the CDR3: TGTGCCAGCAGGGACGTGGGCCGGGGTGAAAAACTGTTTTTT. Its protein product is CASRDVGRGEKLFF. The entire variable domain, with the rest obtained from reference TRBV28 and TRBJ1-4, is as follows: DVKVTQSSRYLVKRTGEKVFLECVQDMDHENMFWYRQDPGLGLRLIYFSYDVKMKEKGDIPEGYSVSREKKERFSLILESASTNQTSMYLCASRDVGRGEKLFFGSGTQLSVL.

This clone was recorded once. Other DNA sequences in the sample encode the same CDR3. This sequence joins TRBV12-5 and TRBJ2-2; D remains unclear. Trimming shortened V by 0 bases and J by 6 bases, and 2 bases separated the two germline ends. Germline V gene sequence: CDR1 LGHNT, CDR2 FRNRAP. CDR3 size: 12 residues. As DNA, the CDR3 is TGTGCTAGTGGTTTGGTTCCCGGGGAGCTGTTTTTT. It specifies CASGLVPGELFF. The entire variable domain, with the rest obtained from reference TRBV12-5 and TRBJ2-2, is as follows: DARVTQTPRHKVTEMGQEVTMRCQPILGHNTVFWYRQTMMQGLELLAYFRNRAPLDDSGMPKDRFSAEMPDATLATLKIQPSEPRDSAVYFCASGLVPGELFFGEGSRLTVL.

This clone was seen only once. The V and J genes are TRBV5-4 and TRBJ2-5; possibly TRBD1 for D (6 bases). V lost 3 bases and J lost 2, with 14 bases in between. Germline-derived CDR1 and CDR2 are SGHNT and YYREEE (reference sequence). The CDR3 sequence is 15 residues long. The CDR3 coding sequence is TGTGCCAGCAGCTCAATAGGACAGAGACAAGAGACCCAGTACTTC. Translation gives CASSSIGQRQETQYF. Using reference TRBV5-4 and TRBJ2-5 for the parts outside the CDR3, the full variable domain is ETGVTQSPTHLIKTRGQQVTLRCSSQSGHNTVSWYQQALGQGPQFIFQYYREEENGRGNFPPRFSGLQFPNYSSELNVNALELDDSALYLCASSSIGQRQETQYFGPGTRLLVL.

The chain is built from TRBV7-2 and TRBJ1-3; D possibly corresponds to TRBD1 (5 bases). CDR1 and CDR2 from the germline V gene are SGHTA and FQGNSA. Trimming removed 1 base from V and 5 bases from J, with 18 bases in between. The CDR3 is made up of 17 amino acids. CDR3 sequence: CASSLVRQFAQRNTIYF. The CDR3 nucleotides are TGTGCCAGCAGCTTAGTCAGACAGTTTGCTCAGCGAAACACCATATATTTT.

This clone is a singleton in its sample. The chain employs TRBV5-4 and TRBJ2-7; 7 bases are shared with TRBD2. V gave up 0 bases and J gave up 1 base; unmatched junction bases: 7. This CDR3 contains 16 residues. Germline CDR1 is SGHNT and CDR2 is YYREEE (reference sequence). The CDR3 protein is CASSLAGGGLSYEQYF. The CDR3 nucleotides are TGTGCCAGCAGCTTGGCGGGCGGGGGACTTTCCTACGAGCAGTACTTC.

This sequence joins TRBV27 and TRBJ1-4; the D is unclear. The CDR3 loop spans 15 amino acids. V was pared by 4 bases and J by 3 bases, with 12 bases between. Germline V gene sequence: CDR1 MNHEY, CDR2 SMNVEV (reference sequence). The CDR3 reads CASSSRPFANEKLFF. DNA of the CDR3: TGTGCCAGCAGTTCCCGACCGTTCGCTAATGAAAAACTGTTTTTT.

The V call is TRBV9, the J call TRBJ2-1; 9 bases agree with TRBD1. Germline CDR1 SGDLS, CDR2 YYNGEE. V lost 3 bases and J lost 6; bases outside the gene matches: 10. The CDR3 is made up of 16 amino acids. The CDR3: CASSEGGTGNFNEQFF. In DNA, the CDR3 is TGTGCCAGCAGCGAGGGGGGGACAGGGAATTTCAATGAGCAGTTCTTC. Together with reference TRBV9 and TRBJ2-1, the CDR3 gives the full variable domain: DSGVTQTPKHLITATGQRVTLRCSPRSGDLSVYWYQQSLDQGLQFLIQYYNGEERAKGNILERFSAQQFPDLHSELNLSSLELGDSALYFCASSEGGTGNFNEQFFGPGTRLTVL.

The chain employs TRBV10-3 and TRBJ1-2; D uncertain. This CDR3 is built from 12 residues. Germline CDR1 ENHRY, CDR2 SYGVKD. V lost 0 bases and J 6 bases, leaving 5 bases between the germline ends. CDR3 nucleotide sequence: TGTGCCATCAGTGAGTCTAGGGATGGCTACACCTTC. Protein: CAISESRDGYTF.

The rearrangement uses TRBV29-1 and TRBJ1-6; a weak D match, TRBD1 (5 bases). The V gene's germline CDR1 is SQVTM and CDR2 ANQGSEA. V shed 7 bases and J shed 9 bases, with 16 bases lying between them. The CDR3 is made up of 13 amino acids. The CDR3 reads CSARRGDGSPLHF. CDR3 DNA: TGCAGCGCCAGGCGGGGGGACGGTTCACCCCTCCACTTT.

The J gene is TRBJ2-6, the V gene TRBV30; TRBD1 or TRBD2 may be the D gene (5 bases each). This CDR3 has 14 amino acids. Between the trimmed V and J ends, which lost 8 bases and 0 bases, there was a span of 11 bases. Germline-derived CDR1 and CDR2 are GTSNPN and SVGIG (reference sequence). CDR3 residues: CARGGRSGANVLTF. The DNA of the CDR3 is TGTGCCCGGGGCGGCCGCTCTGGGGCCAACGTCCTGACTTTC.

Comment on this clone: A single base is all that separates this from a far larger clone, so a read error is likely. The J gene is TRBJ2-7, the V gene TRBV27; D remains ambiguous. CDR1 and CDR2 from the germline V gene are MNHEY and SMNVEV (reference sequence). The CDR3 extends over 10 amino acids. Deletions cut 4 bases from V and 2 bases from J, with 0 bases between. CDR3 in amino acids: CASSSYEQYF. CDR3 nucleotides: TGTGCCAGCAGTTCCTACGAGCAGTACTTC.

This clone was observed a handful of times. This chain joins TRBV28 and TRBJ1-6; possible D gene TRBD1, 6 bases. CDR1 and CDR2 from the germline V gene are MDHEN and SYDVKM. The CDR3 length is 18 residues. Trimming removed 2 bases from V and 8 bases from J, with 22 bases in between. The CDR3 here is CASSLVPPGEGWDSPLHF. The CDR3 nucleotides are TGTGCCAGCAGTTTAGTCCCCCCAGGGGAGGGGTGGGATTCACCCCTCCACTTT. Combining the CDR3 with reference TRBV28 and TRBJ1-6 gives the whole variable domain DVKVTQSSRYLVKRTGEKVFLECVQDMDHENMFWYRQDPGLGLRLIYFSYDVKMKEKGDIPEGYSVSREKKERFSLILESASTNQTSMYLCASSLVPPGEGWDSPLHFGNGTRLTVT.